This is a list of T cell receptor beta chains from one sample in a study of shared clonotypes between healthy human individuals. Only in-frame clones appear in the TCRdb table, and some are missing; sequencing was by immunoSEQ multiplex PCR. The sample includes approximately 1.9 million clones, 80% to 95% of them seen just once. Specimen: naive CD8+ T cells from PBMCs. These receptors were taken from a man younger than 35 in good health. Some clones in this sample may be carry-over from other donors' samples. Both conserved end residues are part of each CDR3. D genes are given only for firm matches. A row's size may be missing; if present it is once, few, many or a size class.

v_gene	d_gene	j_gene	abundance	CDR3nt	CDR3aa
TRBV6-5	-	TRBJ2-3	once	TGTGCCAGCAACATGGGGGCACAGACCACAGATACGCAGTATTTT	CASNMGAQTTDTQYF
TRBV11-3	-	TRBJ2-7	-	TGTGCCAGCAGCCCAGAGACCTTCCGTGGAGAGGGTTACGAGCAGTACTTC	CASSPETFRGEGYEQYF
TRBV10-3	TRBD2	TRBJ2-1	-	TGTGCCATCAGTGACCCGGGACTAGCGGGAGGGCCCCACAATGAGCAGTTCTTC	CAISDPGLAGGPHNEQFF
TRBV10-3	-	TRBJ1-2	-	TGTGCCATCAGTAAAGACAGACCTAACTATGGCTACACCTTC	CAISKDRPNYGYTF
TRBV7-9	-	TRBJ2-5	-	TGTGCCAGCAGCTCCCGGGACTCGGCCGACCAAGAGACCCAGTACTTC	CASSSRDSADQETQYF
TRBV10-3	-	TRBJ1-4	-	TGTGCCATCAGTGAGTCGACGGCGCTGGGGGAAAAACTGTTTTTT	CAISESTALGEKLFF
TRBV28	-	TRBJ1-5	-	TGTGCCAGCAGTTTCAACCGGGTACGGCAGCCCCAGCATTTT	CASSFNRVRQPQHF
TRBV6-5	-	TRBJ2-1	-	TGTGCCAGCAGATTGGGGAATGAGCAGTTCTTC	CASRLGNEQFF
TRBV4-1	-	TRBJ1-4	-	TGCGCCAGCAGCCAAGACAGGGCCCATGAAAAACTGTTTTTT	CASSQDRAHEKLFF
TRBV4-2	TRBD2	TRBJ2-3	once	TGTGCCAGCAGCCAAGATAGACTAGCGGGAGGGGATACGCAGTATTTT	CASSQDRLAGGDTQYF
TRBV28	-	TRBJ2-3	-	TGTGCCAGCAGTTTATTGCTTATGGGAGCGGATACGCAGTATTTT	CASSLLLMGADTQYF
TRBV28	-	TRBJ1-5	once	TGTGCCAGCAGTTTCGCGGTGAGCAATCAGCCCCAGCATTTT	CASSFAVSNQPQHF
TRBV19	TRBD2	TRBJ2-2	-	TGTGCCAGTAAGGGACTAGCGGGAGAGGGGAACACCGGGGAGCTGTTTTTT	CASKGLAGEGNTGELFF
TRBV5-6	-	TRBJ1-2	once	TGTGCCAGCAGCCCGGCTCCAGGGAGAAGCTATGGCTACACCTTC	CASSPAPGRSYGYTF
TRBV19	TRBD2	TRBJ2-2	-	TGTGCCAGTAGTGAACCTAGCGGGTCGAACACCGGGGAGCTGTTTTTT	CASSEPSGSNTGELFF
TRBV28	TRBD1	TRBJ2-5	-	TGTGCCAGCAGTTCTGAGTGGGACAGGGGACAAGAGACCCAGTACTTC	CASSSEWDRGQETQYF
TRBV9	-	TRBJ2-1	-	TGTGCCAGCAGCGGGTCAGGGTCGGCCGATGAGCAGTTCTTC	CASSGSGSADEQFF
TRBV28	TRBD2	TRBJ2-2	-	TGTGCCAGCAGTTTAAGGGGTTTAGCGGGAAGGGCCACCGGGGAGCTGTTTTTT	CASSLRGLAGRATGELFF
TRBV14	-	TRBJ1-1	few	TGTGCCAGCAGCCAAGATGAAAGGGAACACACTGAAGCTTTCTTT	CASSQDEREHTEAFF
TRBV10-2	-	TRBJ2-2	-	TGCGCCAGCCGGGACCGCCTTTGGAACACCGGGGAGCTGTTTTTT	CASRDRLWNTGELFF
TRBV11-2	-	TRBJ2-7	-	TGTGCCAGCACCCCCCTAGACGGAGACTACGAGCAGTACTTC	CASTPLDGDYEQYF
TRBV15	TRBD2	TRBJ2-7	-	TGTGCCACCAGCAGAGGGGAGGGACCATCCTACGAGCAGTACTTC	CATSRGEGPSYEQYF
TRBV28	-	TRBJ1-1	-	TGTGCCAGCAGTCCCCAGGGAGTCTTCGCTGAAGCTTTCTTT	CASSPQGVFAEAFF
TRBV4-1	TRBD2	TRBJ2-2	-	TGCGCCAGCAGCCCCCTCGGGGGGGGTACCGGGGAGCTGTTTTTT	CASSPLGGGTGELFF
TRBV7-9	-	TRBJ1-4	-	TGTGCCAGCAGCGGAGGGGGGGGAAATGAAAAACTGTTTTTT	CASSGGGGNEKLFF
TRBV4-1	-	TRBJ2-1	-	TGCGCCAGCAGCCTGGGGACCTACAATGAGCAGTTCTTC	CASSLGTYNEQFF
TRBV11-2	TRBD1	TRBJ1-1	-	TGTGCCAGCAGGTATATCAACCGACAGGGAGGAGGGAACACTGAAGCTTTCTTT	CASRYINRQGGGNTEAFF
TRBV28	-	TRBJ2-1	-	TGTGCCAGCAGTTGGCGAGGCGGTGAGCAGTTCTTC	CASSWRGGEQFF
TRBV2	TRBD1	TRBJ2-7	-	TGTGCCAGCATCTTTGGGGACAGGGGCTACGAGCAGTACTTC	CASIFGDRGYEQYF
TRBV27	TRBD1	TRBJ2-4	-	TGTGCCAGCAGTTTTCGGGACAGGAACATTCAGTACTTC	CASSFRDRNIQYF
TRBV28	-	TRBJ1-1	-	TGTGCCAGCAGATGGGGGTCCACTGAAGCTTTCTTT	CASRWGSTEAFF
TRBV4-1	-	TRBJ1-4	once	TGCGCCAGCAGCCCCCATCGGGGGCAGGGAGAAAAACTGTTTTTT	CASSPHRGQGEKLFF
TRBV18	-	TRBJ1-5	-	TGTGCCAGCTCATCGGCGGGGCCCTACCAAGGGCCCCAGCATTTT	CASSSAGPYQGPQHF
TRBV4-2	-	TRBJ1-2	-	TGTGCCAGCAGCCCCCCGGTCGGGGGCTACACCTTC	CASSPPVGGYTF
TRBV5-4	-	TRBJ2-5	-	TGTGCCAGCAGCTTCCGGGACAAGCCCTTCGAGACCCAGTACTTC	CASSFRDKPFETQYF
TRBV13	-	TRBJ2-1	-	TGTGCCAGCAGCATTCTAGGCGGTGAGCAGTTCTTC	CASSILGGEQFF
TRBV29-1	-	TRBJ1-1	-	TGCACCGTTATAGAGGGGGTACGAGGTGAAGCTTTCTTT	CTVIEGVRGEAFF
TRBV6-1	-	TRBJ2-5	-	TGTGCCAGCAGTGAATACCTGGAGACCCAGTACTTC	CASSEYLETQYF
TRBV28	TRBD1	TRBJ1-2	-	TGTGCCAGCAGCCCTCGGGGGACAGGGGGCGGGCGGAACTATGGCTACACCTTC	CASSPRGTGGGRNYGYTF
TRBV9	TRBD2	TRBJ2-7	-	TGTGCCAGCAGCGCCCGGGAGGGCTCCTACGAGCAGTACTTC	CASSAREGSYEQYF
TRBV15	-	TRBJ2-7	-	TGTGCCACCAGCAGAGATCTAATGGGAAACCACGAGCAGTACTTC	CATSRDLMGNHEQYF
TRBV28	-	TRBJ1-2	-	TGTGCCAGCAGTTTCACAGGGACTGTCTATGGCTACACCTTC	CASSFTGTVYGYTF
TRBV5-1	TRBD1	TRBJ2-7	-	TGCGCCAGCAGCCAGGCGGCGGGGACAGGGACCTCCTACGAGCAGTACTTC	CASSQAAGTGTSYEQYF
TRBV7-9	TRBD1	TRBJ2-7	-	TGTGCCAGCAGCCGTTTACCGGGACAGGGACCCCTCGAGCAGTACTTC	CASSRLPGQGPLEQYF
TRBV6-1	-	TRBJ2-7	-	TGTGCCAGCAGTGATTCGTTGGGGATAGCGAACTACGAGCAGTACTTC	CASSDSLGIANYEQYF
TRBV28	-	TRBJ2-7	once	TGTGCCAGCAGCCCGAGATTCCTACCAAACTCCTACGAGCAGTACTTC	CASSPRFLPNSYEQYF
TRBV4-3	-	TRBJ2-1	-	TGCGCCAGCAGCCAACACGGGGGTAAAATGAGTGAGCAGTTCTTC	CASSQHGGKMSEQFF
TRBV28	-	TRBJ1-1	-	TGTGCCAGCAGCCTTCGCCAGTCATTATACACTGAAGCTTTCTTT	CASSLRQSLYTEAFF